This T cell receptor beta chain was recovered during a study of T cell responses to AZD1222 COVID-19 vaccine. General study points: Repertoires were obtained solely post-peak T cell response. At 160-218 and 743-854, vaccine-associated CD4 TCRs were dominant, and they spanned spike.

Remarks on this clone: No antigen is known for it.

TCRdb keeps only in-frame clones here, not all; method: immunoSEQ multiplex PCR. This sample has tens of thousands of clones; roughly 80% occur once, and the top ten carry about 5.6%. This clonotype was sampled from an adult in good health. The sequenced sample was peripheral blood, obtained on day 0 of AZD1222 vaccination.

The CDR3, as DNA: TGTGCCAGCAGCCTGGAGCAGGGTGGGGGCTACGAGCAGTACTTC. Translated, it gives CASSLEQGGGYEQYF. The rearrangement uses TRBV7-3 and TRBJ2-7; D may be TRBD1 or TRBD2 (5 bases each). Looked up from germline, CDR1 is SGHTA and CDR2 is FQGTGA. The CDR3 covers 15 residues. V was trimmed by 5 bases and J by 3 bases, leaving 17 bases between them. The full variable domain, its missing parts supplied by reference TRBV7-3 and TRBJ2-7, is GAGVSQTPSNKVTEKGKYVELRCDPISGHTALYWYRQSLGQGPEFLIYFQGTGAADDSGLPNDRFFAVRPEGSVSTLKIQRTERGDSAVYLCASSLEQGGGYEQYFGPGTRLTVT.